The entry that follows covers one T cell receptor (beta chain) sequence. What it binds is not known. Sample treatment: some 19 received Ad26.COV2.S at low or high dose, single or two shots; 5 received placebo; per-sample allocation not given. Sampling took place 63 days after the first vaccine or placebo injection. Produced via immunoSEQ multiplex PCR; TCRdb's table is partial and in-frame only. The sample lists under 500,000 clones; around 93% were seen once. The CDR3 is 16 residues long. Germline values: CDR1 SGHAT, CDR2 FQNNGV. With 6 bases clipped from V and 1 base from J, the junction kept 8 bases outside the gene matches. The data were obtained in a study of Ad26.COV2.S vaccination and SARS-CoV-2 variants. Study-wide results and limits: Substantial breadth was reportedly displayed by spike-specific CD8+ and CD4+ T cell responses after vaccination.

This sample comprised peripheral blood, obtained in a trial of Ad26.COV2.S vaccine versus placebo. This sequence was found in a person aged 18-65 years who received the Ad26.COV2.S COVID-19 vaccine or a placebo. This chain connects TRBV11-2 to TRBJ2-1; 8 nucleotides align to TRBD1. The CDR3 region is CASRPDRGGSYNEQFF. The CDR3 DNA reads TGTGCCAGCAGACCAGACAGGGGTGGTTCCTACAATGAGCAGTTCTTC.